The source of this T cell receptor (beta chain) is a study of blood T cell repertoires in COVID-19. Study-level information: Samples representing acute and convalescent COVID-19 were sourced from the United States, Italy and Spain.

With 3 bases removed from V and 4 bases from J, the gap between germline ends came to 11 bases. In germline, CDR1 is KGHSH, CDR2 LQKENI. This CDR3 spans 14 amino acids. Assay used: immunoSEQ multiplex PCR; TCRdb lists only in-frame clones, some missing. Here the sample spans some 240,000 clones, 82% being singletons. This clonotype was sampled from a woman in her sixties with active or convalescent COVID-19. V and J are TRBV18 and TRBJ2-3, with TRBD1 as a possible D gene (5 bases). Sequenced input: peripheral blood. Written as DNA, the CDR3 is TGTGCCAGCTCACCTTCAGGGCGAGCAGATACGCAGTATTTT. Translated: CASSPSGRADTQYF.